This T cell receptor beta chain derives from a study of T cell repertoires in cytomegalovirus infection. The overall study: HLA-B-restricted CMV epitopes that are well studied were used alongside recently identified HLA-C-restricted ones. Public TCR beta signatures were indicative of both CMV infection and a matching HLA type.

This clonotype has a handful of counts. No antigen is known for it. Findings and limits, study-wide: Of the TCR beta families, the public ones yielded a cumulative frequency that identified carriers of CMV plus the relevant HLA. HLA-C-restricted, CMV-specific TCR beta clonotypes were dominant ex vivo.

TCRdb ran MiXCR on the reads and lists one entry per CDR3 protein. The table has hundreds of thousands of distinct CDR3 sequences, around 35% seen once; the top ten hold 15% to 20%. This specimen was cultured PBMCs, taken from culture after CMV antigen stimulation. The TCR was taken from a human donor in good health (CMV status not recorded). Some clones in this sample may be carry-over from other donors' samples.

CDR3 sequence reads: CASSLFAPANQPQHF. In DNA form, the CDR3 reads TGTGCCAGCAGTTTATTTGCCCCCGCCAATCAGCCCCAGCATTTT. The chain recombines TRBV28 with TRBJ1-5; D is unresolved. From germline, CDR1 is MDHEN and CDR2 SYDVKM. V shed 1 base and J shed 3 bases, with 10 bases lying between them. CDR3 length: 15 amino acids. The whole variable domain, filled in from reference TRBV28 and TRBJ1-5, reads DVKVTQSSRYLVKRTGEKVFLECVQDMDHENMFWYRQDPGLGLRLIYFSYDVKMKEKGDIPEGYSVSREKKERFSLILESASTNQTSMYLCASSLFAPANQPQHFGDGTRLSIL.